The T cell receptor beta chain under discussion was sequenced for a study of cytomegalovirus exposure and HLA in healthy donors. Study-level points and caveats: The study recorded about 160 TCR beta chains that were cytomegalovirus-associated. Most TCRs appeared rarely, but some public TCRs recurred in many donors. In a later analysis, HLA-associated TCR beta chains were more clonally expanded than equally common others.

About this clone: Its antigen remains unidentified.

The PCR ran on 60 Vbeta and 13 Jbeta primers. The repertoire was sequenced with immunoSEQ multiplex PCR; TCRdb's copy has only in-frame clones and lacks some. This sample has roughly 120,000 clones, with about 81% found just once. Material: PBMCs. This TCR came from a woman between 25 and 40 years old in good health and CMV-seronegative.

CDR3 bases: TGTGCCAGCAGCCTACAGGGAGTGAACACTGAAGCTTTCTTT. Its protein product is CASSLQGVNTEAFF. This rearrangement joins TRBV5-6 to TRBJ1-1, with D possibly TRBD1 on 6 matching bases. Germline lookup yields CDR1 SGHDT and CDR2 YYEEEE. The ends were cut back, 4 bases at V and 0 bases at J, with 10 bases in the middle. This CDR3 contains 14 residues.